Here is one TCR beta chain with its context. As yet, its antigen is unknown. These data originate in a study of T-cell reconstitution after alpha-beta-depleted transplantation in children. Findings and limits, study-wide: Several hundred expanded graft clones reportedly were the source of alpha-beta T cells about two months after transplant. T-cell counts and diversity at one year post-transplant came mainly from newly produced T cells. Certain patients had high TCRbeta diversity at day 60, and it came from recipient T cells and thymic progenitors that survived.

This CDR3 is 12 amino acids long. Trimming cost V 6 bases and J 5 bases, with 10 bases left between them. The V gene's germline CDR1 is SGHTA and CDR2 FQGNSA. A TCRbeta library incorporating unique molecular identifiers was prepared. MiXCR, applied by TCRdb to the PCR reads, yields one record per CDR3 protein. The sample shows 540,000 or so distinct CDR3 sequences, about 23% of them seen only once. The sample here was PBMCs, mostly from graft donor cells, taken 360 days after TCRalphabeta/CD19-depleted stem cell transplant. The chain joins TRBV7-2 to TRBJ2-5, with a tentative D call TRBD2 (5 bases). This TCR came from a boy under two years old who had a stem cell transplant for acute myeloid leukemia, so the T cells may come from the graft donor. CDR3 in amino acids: CASRRSGETQYF. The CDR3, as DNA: TGTGCCAGCAGACGTTCGGGGGAGACCCAGTACTTC.